This T cell receptor (beta chain) was identified during a study of T cells in Graves' hyperthyroidism and ophthalmopathy. Used for diagnoses were clinical symptoms, serum thyroxine and TRAb, thyroid ultrasound and orbital computed tomography. V shed 3 bases and J 6 bases; nucleotides not matched to a gene: 3. Germline V CDR1 and CDR2: SGHVS, FQNEAQ. CDR3 size: 14 residues. This clonotype was observed a handful of times. Template material for amplifying TCR beta CDR3 regions consisted of RNA transcripts. RT-PCR in the first round (using the HTBI primer set) targeted the TCR CDR3. Each CDR3 protein gets one entry after TCRdb re-called the multiplex PCR reads with MiXCR. The table shows more than 550,000 distinct CDR3 sequences, with about 45% occurring only once.

The TCR comes from an adult man with Graves' disease, either hyperthyroidism or ophthalmopathy (not recorded which). The material sequenced was peripheral blood or thyroid tissue (not recorded which). The chain carries TRBV7-8 and TRBJ2-2; the match to TRBD1 covers 8 bases. CDR3 in DNA: TGTGCCAGCAGCTTCGCGACAGGGGCCGGGGAGCTGTTTTTT. Translation gives CASSFATGAGELFF.